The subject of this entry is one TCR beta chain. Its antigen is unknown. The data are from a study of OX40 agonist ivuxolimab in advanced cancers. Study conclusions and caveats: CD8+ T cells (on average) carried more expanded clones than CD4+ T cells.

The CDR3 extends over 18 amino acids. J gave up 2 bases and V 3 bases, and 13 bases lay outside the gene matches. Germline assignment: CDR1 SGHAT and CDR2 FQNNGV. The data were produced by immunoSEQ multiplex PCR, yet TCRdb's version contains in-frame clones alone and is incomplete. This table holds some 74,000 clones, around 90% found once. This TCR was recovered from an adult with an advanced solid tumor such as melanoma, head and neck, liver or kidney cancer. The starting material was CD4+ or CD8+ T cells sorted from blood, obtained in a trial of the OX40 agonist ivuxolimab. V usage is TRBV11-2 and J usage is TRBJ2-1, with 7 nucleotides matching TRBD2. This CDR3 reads CASSFTTTLTSPYNEQFF. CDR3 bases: TGTGCCAGCAGCTTCACTACTACCTTGACTAGCCCCTACAATGAGCAGTTCTTC.